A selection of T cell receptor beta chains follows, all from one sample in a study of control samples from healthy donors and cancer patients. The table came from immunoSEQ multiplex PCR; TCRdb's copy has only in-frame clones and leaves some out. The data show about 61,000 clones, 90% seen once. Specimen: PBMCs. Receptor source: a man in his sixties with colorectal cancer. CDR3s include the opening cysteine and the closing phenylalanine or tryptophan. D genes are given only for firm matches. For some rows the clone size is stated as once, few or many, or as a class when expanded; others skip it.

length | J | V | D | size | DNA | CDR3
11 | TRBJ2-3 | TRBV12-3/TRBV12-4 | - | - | TGTGCCAGCAGCCCAACTAGCTGGCAGTATTTT | CASSPTSWQYF
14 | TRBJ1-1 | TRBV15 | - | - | TGTGCCACCAGCAGAGTGGCAGGGGTAACTGAAGCTTTCTTT | CATSRVAGVTEAFF
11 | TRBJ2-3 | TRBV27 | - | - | TGTGCCAGCAGTTTAGGGGATACGCAGTATTTT | CASSLGDTQYF
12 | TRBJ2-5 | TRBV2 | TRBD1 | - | TGTGCCAGGGGACAGGGAGGGGAGACCCAGTACTTC | CARGQGGETQYF
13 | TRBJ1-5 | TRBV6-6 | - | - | TGTGCCAGCAGCCCAGGGGCCAATCAGCCCCAGCATTTT | CASSPGANQPQHF
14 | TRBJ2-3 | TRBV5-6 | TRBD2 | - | TGTGCCAGCAGCCCTGGACTAGCGGCAGATACGCAGTATTTT | CASSPGLAADTQYF
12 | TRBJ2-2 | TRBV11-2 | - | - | TGTGCCAGCAGCCCCTTGGCCGGGGAGCTGTTTTTT | CASSPLAGELFF
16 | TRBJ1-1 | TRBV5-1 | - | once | TGCGCCAGCAGCTTGGGTCTTACCGGGGGGACAACTGAAGCTTTCTTT | CASSLGLTGGTTEAFF
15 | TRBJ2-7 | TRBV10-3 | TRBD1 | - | TGTGCCATCAGTGACTCCGGGACAGCATCCTACGAGCAGTACTTC | CAISDSGTASYEQYF
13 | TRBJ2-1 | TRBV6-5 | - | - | TGTGCCAGCAGAGAGGGATTGGTGGGTGAGCAGTTCTTC | CASREGLVGEQFF
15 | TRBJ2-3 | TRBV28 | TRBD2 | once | TGTGCCAGCAGTTTAGAGCGGGGGGGCAGAGATACGCAGTATTTT | CASSLERGGRDTQYF
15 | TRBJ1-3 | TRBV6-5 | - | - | TGTGCCAGCAGTCAGAACAGGGTCGCAGGAAACACCATATATTTT | CASSQNRVAGNTIYF
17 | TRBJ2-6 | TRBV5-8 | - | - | TGTGCCAGCAGCTTGGCCGGAGGGGGGACCGGGGCCAACGTCCTGACTTTC | CASSLAGGGTGANVLTF
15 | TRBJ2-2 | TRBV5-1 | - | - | TGCGCCAGCAGCTTGGAACAGACCAACACCGGGGAGCTGTTTTTT | CASSLEQTNTGELFF
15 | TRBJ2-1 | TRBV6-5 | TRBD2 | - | TGTGCCAGCAGACTCAGCGGGGGACCTTACAATGAGCAGTTCTTC | CASRLSGGPYNEQFF
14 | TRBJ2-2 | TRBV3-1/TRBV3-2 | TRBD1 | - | TGTGCCAGTGAGGACAGGGTCTCATTTGGGGAGCTGTTTTTT | CASEDRVSFGELFF
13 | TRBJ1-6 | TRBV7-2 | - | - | TGTGCCAGCAGCTTGGCTGATGGTTCACCCCTCCACTTT | CASSLADGSPLHF
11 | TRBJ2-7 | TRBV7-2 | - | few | TGTGCCAGCAGGGGCGGGTACGAGCAGTACTTC | CASRGGYEQYF
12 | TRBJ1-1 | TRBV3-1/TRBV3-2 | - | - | TGTGCCAGCAGCCCGGGATTGGCTGAAGCTTTCTTT | CASSPGLAEAFF
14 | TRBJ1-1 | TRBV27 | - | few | TGTGCCAGCAGGCCAGGGGCGGCCAGTACTGAAGCTTTCTTT | CASRPGAASTEAFF
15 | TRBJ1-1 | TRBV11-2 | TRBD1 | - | TGTGCCAGCAGCCCCAGACGGACAGGGAACACTGAAGCTTTCTTT | CASSPRRTGNTEAFF
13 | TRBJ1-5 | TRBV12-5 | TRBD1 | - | TGTGCTAGTGGTTTGAAGGGGGCAGAGCCCCAGCATTTT | CASGLKGAEPQHF
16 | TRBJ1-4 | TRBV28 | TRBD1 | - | TGTGCCAGCAAACCCGGGGACAGGGGATCCTCCGAAAAACTGTTTTTT | CASKPGDRGSSEKLFF
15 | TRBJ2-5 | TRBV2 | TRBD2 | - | TGTGCCAGCAGCCTGGGACTAGCGGGGTTGGAGACCCAGTACTTC | CASSLGLAGLETQYF
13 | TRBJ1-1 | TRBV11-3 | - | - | TGTGCCAGCAGCCTGACCGCTAGCACTGAAGCTTTCTTT | CASSLTASTEAFF
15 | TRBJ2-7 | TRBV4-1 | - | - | TGCGCCAGCAGCCAAAATATAGGGGTCGGGCTCGAGCAGTACTTC | CASSQNIGVGLEQYF
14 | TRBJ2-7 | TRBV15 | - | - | TGTGCCACCAGCAGAGAGGGCAGGTCCTACGAGCAGTACTTC | CATSREGRSYEQYF
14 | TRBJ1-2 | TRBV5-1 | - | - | TGCGCCAGCAGCTTGCCAGGGGCTAACTATGGCTACACCTTC | CASSLPGANYGYTF
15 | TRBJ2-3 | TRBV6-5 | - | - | TGTGCCAGCGGCTATAGCGTGTGGGGCACAGATACGCAGTATTTT | CASGYSVWGTDTQYF
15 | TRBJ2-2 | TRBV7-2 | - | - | TGTGCCAGCCGTTTGGGCACGGCGAACACCGGGGAGCTGTTTTTT | CASRLGTANTGELFF
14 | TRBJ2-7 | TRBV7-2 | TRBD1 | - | TGTGCCAGCAGCAGGGACAGGGGTTCCTACGAGCAGTACTTC | CASSRDRGSYEQYF
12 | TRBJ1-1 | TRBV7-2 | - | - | TGTGCCAGCAGCTTAGAGTTTACAGGAGCTTTCTTT | CASSLEFTGAFF
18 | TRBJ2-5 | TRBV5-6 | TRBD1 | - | TGTGCCAGCAGCTTCCCCCCGAGGGGACAGGGGCCCCAAGAGACCCAGTACTTC | CASSFPPRGQGPQETQYF
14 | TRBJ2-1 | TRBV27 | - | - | TGTGCCAGCAGTTTGAGGGGATCCTACAATGAGCAGTTCTTC | CASSLRGSYNEQFF
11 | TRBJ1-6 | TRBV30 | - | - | TGTGCCTGGTCCTCAAATTCACCCCTCCACTTT | CAWSSNSPLHF
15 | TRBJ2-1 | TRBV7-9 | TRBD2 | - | TGTGCCAGCAGCTACCGGGGGGGCTACGACAATGAGCAGTTCTTC | CASSYRGGYDNEQFF
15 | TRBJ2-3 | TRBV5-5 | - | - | TGTGCCAGCAGCTTGCGGGGACCCCCCACAGATACGCAGTATTTT | CASSLRGPPTDTQYF
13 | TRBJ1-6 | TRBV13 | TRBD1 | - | TGTGCCAGCAGCCCCCGACAGGGTCCGGCCCTCCACTTT | CASSPRQGPALHF
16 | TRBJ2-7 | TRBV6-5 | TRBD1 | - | TGTGCCAGCAGTTACCGTCCGGGACAGGGGGCCTACGAGCAGTACTTC | CASSYRPGQGAYEQYF
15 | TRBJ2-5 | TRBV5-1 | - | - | TGCGCCAGCAGCCCGGCGCTTCGGGACCAAGAGACCCAGTACTTC | CASSPALRDQETQYF
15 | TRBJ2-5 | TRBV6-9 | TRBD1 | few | TGTGCCAGCAGTTTCCCGACAGGGGGAATAGAGACCCAGTACTTC | CASSFPTGGIETQYF
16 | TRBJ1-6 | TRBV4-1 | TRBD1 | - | TGCGCCAGCAGCCTTACAGGGGGGGCCTATAATTCACCCCTCCACTTT | CASSLTGGAYNSPLHF
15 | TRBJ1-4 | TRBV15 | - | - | TGTGCCACCAGCAGAGATCGCGGGACGGATGAAAAACTGTTTTTT | CATSRDRGTDEKLFF
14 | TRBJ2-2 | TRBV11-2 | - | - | TGTGCCAGCAGCCCTCGGACAGGACTAGGGGAGCTGTTTTTT | CASSPRTGLGELFF
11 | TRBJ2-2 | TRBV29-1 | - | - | TGCAGCGTTGGATTGGCCGGGGAGCTGTTTTTT | CSVGLAGELFF
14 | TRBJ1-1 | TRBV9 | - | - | TGTGCCAGCAGCGCGGACAGTGGGAACACTGAAGCTTTCTTT | CASSADSGNTEAFF
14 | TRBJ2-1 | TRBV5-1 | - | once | TGCGCCAGCAGTAACCCTAGCTCCTACAATGAGCAGTTCTTC | CASSNPSSYNEQFF
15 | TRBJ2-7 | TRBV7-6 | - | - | TGTGCCAGCAGCCCCACAGGGTTAAGCAAATACGAGCAGTACTTC | CASSPTGLSKYEQYF
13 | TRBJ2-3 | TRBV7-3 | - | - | TGTGCCAGCACAACCTCCAGGGGAGATACGCAGTATTTT | CASTTSRGDTQYF
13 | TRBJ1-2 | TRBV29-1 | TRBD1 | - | TGCAGCGTTCCTGACAGGGGTGACTATGGCTACACCTTC | CSVPDRGDYGYTF
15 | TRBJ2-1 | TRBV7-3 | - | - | TGTGCCAGCAGCCCTCTCGGGCGTCGGGGCAAGGAGCAGTTCTTC | CASSPLGRRGKEQFF